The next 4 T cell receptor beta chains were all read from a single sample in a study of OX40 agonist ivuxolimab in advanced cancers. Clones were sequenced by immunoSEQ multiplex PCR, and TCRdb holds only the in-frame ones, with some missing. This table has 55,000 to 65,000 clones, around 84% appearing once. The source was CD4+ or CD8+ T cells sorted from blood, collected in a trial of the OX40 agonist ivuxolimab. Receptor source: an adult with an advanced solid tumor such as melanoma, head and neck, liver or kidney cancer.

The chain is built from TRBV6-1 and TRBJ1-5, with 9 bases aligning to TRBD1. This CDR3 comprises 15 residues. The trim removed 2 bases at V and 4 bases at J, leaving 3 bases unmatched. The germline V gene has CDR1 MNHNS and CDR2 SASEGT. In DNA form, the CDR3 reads TGTGCCAGCAGTGAATGGGACAGGGTGAATCAGCCCCAGCATTTT. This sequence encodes CASSEWDRVNQPQHF.

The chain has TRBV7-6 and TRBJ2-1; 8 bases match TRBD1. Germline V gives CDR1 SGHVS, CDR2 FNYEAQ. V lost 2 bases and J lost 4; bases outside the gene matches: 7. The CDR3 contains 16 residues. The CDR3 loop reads CASSLIGQGGYNEQFF. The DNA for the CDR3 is TGTGCCAGCAGCTTAATAGGACAGGGTGGTTACAATGAGCAGTTCTTC.

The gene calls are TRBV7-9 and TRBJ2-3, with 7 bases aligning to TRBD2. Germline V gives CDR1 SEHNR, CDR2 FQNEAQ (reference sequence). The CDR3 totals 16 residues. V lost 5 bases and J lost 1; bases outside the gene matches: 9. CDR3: CASSPAGVRGTDTQYF. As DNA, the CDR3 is TGTGCCAGCAGCCCCGCGGGGGTTCGGGGCACAGATACGCAGTATTTT. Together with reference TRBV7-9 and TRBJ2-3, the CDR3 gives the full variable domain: DTGVSQNPRHKITKRGQNVTFRCDPISEHNRLYWYRQTLGQGPEFLTYFQNEAQLEKSRLLSDRFSAERPKGSFSTLEIQRTEQGDSAMYLCASSPAGVRGTDTQYFGPGTRLTVL.

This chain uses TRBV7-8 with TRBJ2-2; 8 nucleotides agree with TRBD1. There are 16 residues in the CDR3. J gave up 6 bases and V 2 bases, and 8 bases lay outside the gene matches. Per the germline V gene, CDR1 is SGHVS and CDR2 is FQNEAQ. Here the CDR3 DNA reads TGTGCCAGCAGCTTACTCCCAGGGGGCTCCGCCGGGGAGCTGTTTTTT. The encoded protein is CASSLLPGGSAGELFF. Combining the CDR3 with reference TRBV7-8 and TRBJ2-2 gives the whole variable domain GAGVSQSPRYKVAKRGQDVALRCDPISGHVSLFWYQQALGQGPEFLTYFQNEAQLDKSGLPSDRFFAERPEGSVSTLKIQRTQQEDSAVYLCASSLLPGGSAGELFFGEGSRLTVL.